There are many counts of the clone carrying this T cell receptor (beta chain). This record belongs to a study of T cell repertoires in cytomegalovirus infection. Across the whole study: Public TCR beta signatures indicated both CMV infection and matching HLA type.

V was pared by 6 bases and J by 7 bases, with 16 bases between. The CDR3 consists of 14 residues. Germline V CDR1 and CDR2: ENHRY, SYGVKD. Each CDR3 protein is one row after TCRdb ran MiXCR on the reads. The table shows 350,000 to 450,000 distinct CDR3 sequences, with roughly 18% occurring only once. The receptor comes from a human donor in good health (CMV status not recorded). Some clones in this sample may be carry-over from other donors' samples. This chain joins TRBV10-3 and TRBJ2-1; D might be TRBD2 (5 bases). The specimen was PBMCs. CDR3 region: CAIRPSGSENEQFF. Written as DNA, the CDR3 is TGTGCCATCAGACCTTCGGGGTCTGAGAATGAGCAGTTCTTC.